Presented here are 15 T cell receptor beta chains from one specimen sequenced in a study of vaccination effects on CD4 cells after COVID-19. The ViraFEST assay expanded antigen-specific CD4+ T cells with viral peptide pools before sequencing. When less than 13 days of culture had elapsed, CD4+ T cells were isolated. Among the vaccine recipients, none had a prior SARS-CoV-2 infection, and nucleocapsid antibodies were negative. Clones were read by immunoSEQ multiplex PCR, and TCRdb kept only the in-frame ones, dropping some. The table has tens of thousands of clones, 75% to 85% seen once. These receptors' antigens are unknown. The sequenced sample was CD4+ T cells from PBMCs cultured with SARS-CoV-2 spike peptides, obtained before COVID-19 vaccination. All receptors come from a human donor who received a COVID-19 vaccine.

In its sample, this clone was seen once. The J gene is TRBJ2-7, the V gene TRBV19, with TRBD1 matching over 7 bases. The germline CDR1 and CDR2 sequences are LNHDA and SQIVND (reference sequence). Trimming cost V 6 bases and J 1 base; bases outside gene matches: 12. This CDR3 is 16 amino acids long. This chain's CDR3 is CASRRQGRGDSYEQYF. In DNA form, the CDR3 reads TGTGCCAGTAGGCGACAGGGAAGGGGAGATTCCTACGAGCAGTACTTC.

V and J are TRBV5-1 and TRBJ1-1; 7 bases align to TRBD1. This CDR3 has 16 residues. V shed 4 bases and J 3 bases; nucleotides not matched to a gene: 12. Per germline, CDR1 SGHRS and CDR2 YFSETQ. The CDR3 DNA reads TGCGCCAGCAGCAGCACAGGGGCCGGCGGCTACACTGAAGCTTTCTTT. It encodes CASSSTGAGGYTEAFF.

This clone was seen a handful of times. This sequence joins TRBV6-5 and TRBJ1-2; weak D call: TRBD1 (6 bases). Per germline, CDR1 MNHEY and CDR2 SVGAGI. The CDR3 is 15 amino acids. V dropped 6 bases and J dropped 4 bases, with 18 bases sitting between them. The CDR3 reads CASSLDRITLYGYTF. Written as DNA, the CDR3 is TGTGCCAGCAGCTTGGACAGAATTACTCTCTATGGCTACACCTTC.

This rearrangement joins TRBV27 to TRBJ1-5; a weak D match, TRBD1 (5 bases). The CDR3 consists of 14 residues. The V gene's germline CDR1 is MNHEY and CDR2 SMNVEV (reference sequence). Trimming left V 3 bases short and J 2 bases short, with 8 bases between. In nucleotides, the CDR3 is TGTGCCAGCAGTTTTTCGACAGGCAATCAGCCCCAGCATTTT. It encodes CASSFSTGNQPQHF.

V gene TRBV2 combines with J gene TRBJ2-7; TRBD1 aligns across 9 bases. This CDR3 region has 13 residues. The V segment lost 8 bases and the J segment 0 bases; nucleotides outside the gene matches: 2. Germline V gene sequence: CDR1 SNHLY, CDR2 FYNNEI. CDR3 nucleotide sequence: TGTGCCAGCCGGACAGGGGTCTCCTACGAGCAGTACTTC. Its translation is CASRTGVSYEQYF.

The chain joins TRBV6-5 to TRBJ1-1; no definite D call. The CDR3 covers 13 residues. Trimming stripped 2 bases from V and 10 bases from J, with 14 bases between. Per the germline V gene, CDR1 is MNHEY and CDR2 is SVGAGI. CDR3 coding DNA: TGTGCCAGCAGTTACGATCGGTTGGAGTCAGCTTTCTTT. Translation gives CASSYDRLESAFF.

The rearrangement links TRBV23-1 to TRBJ1-2; D uncertain. TRBV23-1 is an ORF; its function is uncertain. V dropped 3 bases and J dropped 6 bases, with 8 bases sitting between them. CDR3 length: 12 residues. The CDR3 loop reads CASSHPYNGYTF. The CDR3 DNA follows: TGCGCCAGCAGTCATCCGTATAATGGCTACACCTTC.

This clone was detected only a few times. The chain has TRBV9 and TRBJ1-6, with D possibly being TRBD1 (6 bases). V was shortened by 4 bases and J by 8 bases, with 13 bases between the two germline ends. The CDR3 extends over 14 amino acids. Germline loops: CDR1 SGDLS, CDR2 YYNGEE. The CDR3 nucleotides read TGTGCCAGCAGCCAAGGGGGGAACGATTCACCCCTCCACTTT. It is translated as CASSQGGNDSPLHF.

V usage is TRBV10-3 and J usage is TRBJ2-2; maybe TRBD1 (5 bases). Germline V CDR1 and CDR2: ENHRY, SYGVKD. The CDR3 length is 14 residues. With 5 bases removed from V and 2 bases from J, the gap between germline ends came to 9 bases. CDR3 nucleotide sequence: TGTGCCATCAGTCCTCAGGGAAACACCGGGGAGCTGTTTTTT. Amino acid sequence: CAISPQGNTGELFF.

V usage is TRBV11-2 and J usage is TRBJ2-1; TRBD2 matches 9 bases. Trimming cost V 4 bases and J 4 bases; bases outside gene matches: 8. CDR3 length equals 16 residues. The V gene's germline CDR1 is SGHAT and CDR2 FQNNGV. The CDR3 bases are TGTGCCAGCAGCTCGCGGGAGGGTAATCGTTACAATGAGCAGTTCTTC. Translated: CASSSREGNRYNEQFF.

This rearrangement joins TRBV6-5 to TRBJ2-1; D might be TRBD2 (6 bases). Germline assignment: CDR1 MNHEY and CDR2 SVGAGI. The CDR3 contains 14 residues. V was pared by 5 bases and J by 7 bases, with 15 bases between. The CDR3 DNA sequence: TGTGCCAGCAGTCTCAACGCGGGGACGAATGAGCAGTTCTTC. Amino acids: CASSLNAGTNEQFF.

The chain recombines TRBV11-2 with TRBJ2-7; 7 positions match TRBD2. This CDR3 comprises 16 residues. Germline CDR1 SGHAT, CDR2 FQNNGV. V lost 5 bases to trimming and J lost 1 base; unmatched junction nucleotides: 11. Written as DNA, the CDR3 is TGTGCCAGCAGCGCGCTGATAGCTAGCGGATCCTACGAGCAGTACTTC. It is translated as CASSALIASGSYEQYF.

V and J are TRBV7-2 and TRBJ1-2; D is unresolved. The germline V gene encodes CDR1 SGHTA and CDR2 FQGNSA. This CDR3 contains 13 residues. V was cut by 5 bases and J by 8 bases, with 15 bases left in between. The DNA of the CDR3 is TGTGCCAGCAGCCGTAGAGTAAATGACGGCTACACCTTC. Translated, it gives CASSRRVNDGYTF.

This chain connects TRBV10-2 to TRBJ2-1; 7 positions match TRBD1. The CDR3 is 14 residues long. J was trimmed by 4 bases and V by 6 bases; bases with no gene match: 6. Germline values: CDR1 WSHSY, CDR2 SAAADI. DNA for the CDR3: TGCGCCAGCAGACCGGGACAGCCATACAATGAGCAGTTCTTC. Residues: CASRPGQPYNEQFF.

This clone was detected a few times. This chain links TRBV6-5 with TRBJ2-7; TRBD1 matches at 9 bases. CDR3 length equals 14 residues. V trimming: 6 bases; J trimming: 7 bases; junction bases outside the gene matches: 10. CDR1 and CDR2 (germline): MNHEY, SVGAGI. The CDR3 region is CASREVTGGKEQYF. CDR3 DNA sequence: TGTGCCAGCAGAGAGGTGACAGGGGGGAAAGAGCAGTACTTC.